Following are 24 T cell receptor beta chains from one sample sequenced in a study of stem cell transplantation in POMP-related autoinflammatory disease. Profiling relied on immunoSEQ multiplex PCR, and the TCRdb table lists in-frame clones only, not all of them. The table shows tens of thousands of clones, with roughly 93% occurring only once. This specimen was CD4+ T cells from PBMCs, taken after stem cell transplantation. The receptors shown here come from a human patient with POMP-related autoinflammation and immune dysregulation (PRAID). Part of the T cell pool may stem from the graft donor.

The chain uses TRBV2 and TRBJ2-1; 7 bases match TRBD2. Germline values: CDR1 SNHLY, CDR2 FYNNEI. Trimming removed 7 bases from V and 10 bases from J; junction bases left unmatched: 13. The CDR3 is 14 amino acids. CDR3 DNA sequence: TGTGCCAGCACCTTAGCGGGCCCCGCAGGGGAGCAGTTCTTC. Residues: CASTLAGPAGEQFF.

The J gene is TRBJ2-1, the V gene TRBV9; TRBD2 agrees at 11 bases. CDR3 length: 15 amino acids. Germline V CDR1 and CDR2: SGDLS, YYNGEE. V dropped 2 bases and J dropped 7; count of bases not matched to a gene: 5. The CDR3 bases are TGTGCCAGCAGCGTCACTAGCGGGAGACTAAATGAGCAGTTCTTC. Its protein product is CASSVTSGRLNEQFF.

CDR3 DNA: TGTGCCAGCTCCAGGGTTTCCTACGAGCAGTACGTC. Translation gives CASSRVSYEQYV. The chain combines TRBV2 with TRBJ2-7; a weak D match, TRBD1 (5 bases). Germline V gene data show CDR1 as SNHLY and CDR2 as FYNNEI. This CDR3 is 12 amino acids long. V was trimmed by 8 bases and J by 1 base, leaving 9 bases between them.

The genes are TRBV25-1 and TRBJ2-1, with D hard to call. Germline CDR1 reads MGHDK; CDR2 reads SYGVNS. The CDR3 has 14 residues. V was shortened by 6 bases and J by 4 bases, with 13 bases between the two germline ends. The CDR3 DNA reads TGTGCCAGCAGAGGAAGGGTCAGGTACAATGAGCAGTTCTTC. Its translation: CASRGRVRYNEQFF.

The V call is TRBV5-4, the J call TRBJ2-5, with 7 bases lining up with TRBD2. The V segment lost 0 bases and the J segment 4 bases; nucleotides outside the gene matches: 6. The germline V gene has CDR1 SGHNT and CDR2 YYREEE (reference sequence). This CDR3 has 15 amino acids. The CDR3, as DNA: TGTGCCAGCAGCTTGGGCAGCGGGAAGCGAGAGACCCAGTACTTC. Amino acids: CASSLGSGKRETQYF.

In this sample, this clone turned up a few times. This chain joins TRBV2 and TRBJ1-6; the D is unclear. This CDR3 is 15 amino acids long. CDR1 and CDR2 (germline): SNHLY, FYNNEI. The V end lost 6 bases, the J end lost 8 bases, and 17 bases lay between the germline ends. CDR3 amino acids: CASSVLLASYSPLHF. The DNA of the CDR3 is TGTGCCAGCAGCGTATTATTGGCCAGTTATTCACCCCTCCACTTT.

V is TRBV6-5 and J is TRBJ1-2; 10 bases map to TRBD1. The CDR3 extends over 14 amino acids. V shed 1 base and J 8 bases; nucleotides not matched to a gene: 4. CDR1 MNHEY and CDR2 SVGAGI come from the germline V gene. CDR3 region: CASSYLTGGGGYTF. CDR3 bases: TGTGCCAGCAGTTACTTGACAGGGGGCGGGGGCTACACCTTC.

This clone came up once. The V and J genes are TRBV5-4 and TRBJ1-4; 7 positions agree with TRBD1. The CDR3 loop spans 15 amino acids. V dropped 5 bases and J dropped 8; count of bases not matched to a gene: 12. CDR1 SGHNT and CDR2 YYREEE come from the germline V gene (reference sequence). CDR3 amino acids: CASSFRQGEDEKLFF. The CDR3 DNA is TGTGCCAGCAGTTTTCGACAGGGAGAGGACGAAAAACTGTTTTTT.

V usage is TRBV5-1 and J usage is TRBJ2-1; D could derive from TRBD1 or TRBD2 (5 bases each). Germline lookup yields CDR1 SGHRS and CDR2 YFSETQ. Trimming left V 8 bases short and J 6 bases short, with 15 bases between. There are 13 residues in the CDR3. This CDR3 reads CASAGTNGNEQFF. The CDR3 DNA reads as TGCGCCAGTGCCGGGACCAACGGCAATGAGCAGTTCTTC. The full variable domain, its missing parts supplied by reference TRBV5-1 and TRBJ2-1, is KAGVTQTPRYLIKTRGQQVTLSCSPISGHRSVSWYQQTPGQGLQFLFEYFSETQRNKGNFPGRFSGRQFSNSRSEMNVSTLELGDSALYLCASAGTNGNEQFFGPGTRLTVL.

The chain links TRBV18 to TRBJ1-3; weak D call: TRBD1 (6 bases). CDR1 and CDR2 (germline): KGHSH, LQKENI. V shed 6 bases and J shed 3 bases, with 15 bases lying between them. The CDR3 is 15 residues long. Here the CDR3 DNA reads TGTGCCAGCTCGGTACGGGGGGCTGGTGGAAACACCATATATTTT. Its protein product is CASSVRGAGGNTIYF.

DNA of the CDR3: TGTGCCAGCAGCTTAGGCCTTGGAACAGATACGCAGTATTTT. Encoded protein: CASSLGLGTDTQYF. V usage is TRBV5-4 and J usage is TRBJ2-3, with D uncertain. Germline CDR1 and CDR2: SGHNT and YYREEE (reference sequence). With 2 bases removed from V and 3 bases from J, the gap between germline ends came to 10 bases. This CDR3 has 14 residues.

The chain joins TRBV18 to TRBJ2-1, with 8 positions matching TRBD1. CDR3 length: 13 amino acids. Germline loops: CDR1 KGHSH, CDR2 LQKENI. The V segment lost 4 bases and the J segment 7 bases; nucleotides outside the gene matches: 3. The CDR3, as DNA: TGTGCCAGCTCACTAGGACAGGGTAATGAGCAGTTCTTC. Protein sequence: CASSLGQGNEQFF.

The chain carries TRBV5-1 and TRBJ1-6, with TRBD1 identical over 8 bases. The CDR3 has 16 amino acids. The junction had 9 bases not matched to a gene; V was cut back by 1 base and J by 9 bases. Per germline, CDR1 SGHRS and CDR2 YFSETQ. CDR3 sequence: CASSLFAGQASSPLHF. CDR3 DNA: TGCGCCAGCAGCTTGTTCGCGGGACAGGCTTCTTCACCCCTCCACTTT.

This sequence joins TRBV14 and TRBJ1-3; D gene ambiguous. Per the germline V gene, CDR1 is SGHDN and CDR2 is FVKESK. The CDR3 has 15 amino acids. Trimming removed 3 bases at V and 0 bases at J, with 9 bases between. CDR3 residues: CASSHGPLSGNTIYF. DNA for the CDR3: TGTGCCAGCAGCCACGGACCGCTCTCTGGAAACACCATATATTTT.

J is TRBJ1-1 and V is TRBV2; maybe TRBD1 (6 bases). This CDR3 is 15 amino acids long. Germline V gene sequence: CDR1 SNHLY, CDR2 FYNNEI. Trimming cost V 2 bases and J 3 bases, with 13 bases left between them. CDR3 DNA: TGTGCCAGCAGTGAATGGGGGGCGGAGTACACTGAAGCTTTCTTT. Translated: CASSEWGAEYTEAFF.

V usage is TRBV5-1 and J usage is TRBJ1-4, with D hard to call. The V and J ends lost 0 bases and 6 bases respectively, with 12 bases between them. Germline CDR1 SGHRS, CDR2 YFSETQ. The CDR3 length is 15 residues. CDR3 in amino acids: CASSLGVTGDEKLFF. The CDR3 DNA is TGCGCCAGCAGCTTGGGAGTAACCGGGGATGAAAAACTGTTTTTT. The full variable domain, completed using reference TRBV5-1 and TRBJ1-4, is KAGVTQTPRYLIKTRGQQVTLSCSPISGHRSVSWYQQTPGQGLQFLFEYFSETQRNKGNFPGRFSGRQFSNSRSEMNVSTLELGDSALYLCASSLGVTGDEKLFFGSGTQLSVL.

In DNA, the CDR3 is TGTGCCAGCCTTACCCCTGGGACAGGGTCCTACGAGCAGTACTTC. It yields the protein CASLTPGTGSYEQYF. The chain is built from TRBV28 and TRBJ2-7, with TRBD1 identical over 9 bases. V was clipped by 8 bases and J by 1 base; unmatched bases: 9. The CDR3 covers 15 residues. Per germline, CDR1 MDHEN and CDR2 SYDVKM. The whole variable domain, filled in from reference TRBV28 and TRBJ2-7, reads DVKVTQSSRYLVKRTGEKVFLECVQDMDHENMFWYRQDPGLGLRLIYFSYDVKMKEKGDIPEGYSVSREKKERFSLILESASTNQTSMYLCASLTPGTGSYEQYFGPGTRLTVT.

V usage is TRBV12-3 or TRBV12-4 and J usage is TRBJ1-1; TRBD1 matches 7 bases. V shed 5 bases and J 8 bases; nucleotides not matched to a gene: 8. The length of the CDR3 is 13 residues. The CDR3 coding sequence is TGTGCCAGCAGTCCTCGACAGGGACGCGAAGCTTTCTTT. Translated: CASSPRQGREAFF.

This chain connects TRBV29-1 to TRBJ2-5, with 8 bases aligning to TRBD1. Germline CDR1 reads SQVTM; CDR2 reads ANQGSEA. After removal of 8 bases from V and 1 base from J, the junction contained 9 bases not matched to a gene. The CDR3 has 14 residues. In nucleotides, the CDR3 is TGCAGCCTCTCACACGGACAGGGCCAAGAGACCCAGTACTTC. This gives the protein CSLSHGQGQETQYF.

This clone came up a few times. This chain links TRBV5-1 with TRBJ1-2; 8 bases line up with TRBD1. J lost 3 bases, V lost 3 bases, and 4 bases had no gene match. This CDR3 has 14 amino acids. Germline CDR1 and CDR2: SGHRS and YFSETQ. The CDR3 bases are TGCGCCAGCAGCTCGACAGGGGACGACTATGGCTACACCTTC. This codes for CASSSTGDDYGYTF.

The chain uses TRBV9 and TRBJ2-6; D call uncertain. Germline V gives CDR1 SGDLS, CDR2 YYNGEE. The V end lost 4 bases, the J end lost 0 bases, and 5 bases lay between the germline ends. This CDR3 is 14 amino acids long. CDR3 sequence (DNA): TGTGCCAGCAGCCAGAGCTCTGGGGCCAACGTCCTGACTTTC. Protein: CASSQSSGANVLTF.

The V call is TRBV18, the J call TRBJ1-3; D may be TRBD1 (6 bases). V lost 0 bases, J lost 4 bases, and 10 bases lay in between. The CDR3 length is 15 residues. The germline V gene has CDR1 KGHSH and CDR2 LQKENI. The CDR3 loop reads CASSPPTGSGNTIYF. CDR3 coding DNA: TGTGCCAGCTCACCACCGACAGGCTCAGGAAACACCATATATTTT.

The chain is built from TRBV4-1 and TRBJ2-2, with TRBD1 identical over 9 bases. Germline-derived CDR1 and CDR2 are MGHRA and YSYEKL. The CDR3 runs to 15 residues. V was pared by 4 bases and J by 1 base, with 1 base of the junction left unmatched. The CDR3 DNA reads as TGCGCCAGCAGCCCGGGACAGGGGAACACCGGGGAGCTGTTTTTT. Translated, it gives CASSPGQGNTGELFF.

The rearrangement joins TRBV11-2 to TRBJ2-7; no clear D gene. The germline V gene encodes CDR1 SGHAT and CDR2 FQNNGV. V was pared by 1 base and J by 2 bases, with 9 bases between. The CDR3 is made up of 14 amino acids. The CDR3 DNA is TGTGCCAGCAGCTTAGTTCCAGGCCCCTACGAGCAGTACGTC. It yields the protein CASSLVPGPYEQYV.